Shown below are 16 T cell receptor beta chains from a single sample sequenced in a study of T-cell reconstitution after alpha-beta-depleted transplantation in children. It was with unique molecular identifiers that the TCRbeta library was prepared. TCRdb called the PCR reads again in MiXCR, with one record for every CDR3 protein. The table shows more than 400,000 distinct CDR3 sequences, with more than 9.5% occurring only once. The sample consisted of PBMCs, mostly from graft donor cells, taken 180 days after TCRalphabeta/CD19-depleted stem cell transplant. These receptors originate from a female patient aged 2-15 years who had a stem cell transplant for aplastic anemia, so the T cells may come from the graft donor.

The chain has TRBV18 and TRBJ2-2; 8 nucleotides match TRBD2. CDR1 and CDR2 (germline): KGHSH, LQKENI. This CDR3 spans 18 amino acids. Germline trimming cut 0 bases from V and 6 bases from J; bases unmatched to any gene: 12. The CDR3 DNA is TGTGCCAGCTCACCACCGCCAGCGGGAGTGGCACCTCCCGGGGAGCTGTTTTTT. This sequence encodes CASSPPPAGVAPPGELFF.

The V gene is TRBV6-2 or TRBV6-3, the J gene TRBJ2-5; D perhaps matches TRBD1 (6 bases). Germline assignment: CDR1 MNHEY and CDR2 SVGEGT. The CDR3 covers 15 residues. Between the trimmed V and J ends, which lost 2 bases and 2 bases, there was a span of 12 bases. The CDR3 is CASSYTGTPQETQYF. The CDR3 DNA sequence: TGTGCCAGCAGTTACACTGGGACACCTCAAGAGACCCAGTACTTC.

This rearrangement joins TRBV18 to TRBJ2-3, with D possibly matching TRBD2 (6 bases). Per the germline V gene, CDR1 is KGHSH and CDR2 is LQKENI. The CDR3 has 15 residues. V lost 2 bases and J lost 4, with 13 bases in between. The CDR3 sequence: CASSPRRGEPDTQYF. The CDR3 DNA reads TGTGCCAGCTCACCAAGGAGGGGCGAACCAGATACGCAGTATTTT.

The sample holds a few counts of this clonotype. This CDR3 reads CASSLAREGLETQYF. The DNA for the CDR3 is TGTGCCAGCAGCTTGGCGCGGGAGGGCCTGGAGACCCAGTACTTC. This chain links TRBV5-6 with TRBJ2-5, with 9 bases aligning to TRBD2. This CDR3 has 15 residues. Germline trimming cut 0 bases from V and 5 bases from J; bases unmatched to any gene: 5. Germline CDR1 reads SGHDT; CDR2 reads YYEEEE.

J is TRBJ2-7 and V is TRBV5-1; the D is unclear. This CDR3 is built from 13 residues. Germline lookup yields CDR1 SGHRS and CDR2 YFSETQ. Trimming took 0 bases from V and 1 from J, leaving 5 bases between them. The DNA for the CDR3 is TGCGCCAGCAGCTTGGACCGATCCTACGAGCAGTACGTC. Its translation: CASSLDRSYEQYV.

CDR3 residues: CASSPTGKRWPYEQYF. CDR3 sequence (DNA): TGTGCCAGCAGCCCGACAGGGAAGAGGTGGCCCTACGAGCAGTACTTC. This chain joins TRBV7-6 and TRBJ2-7; 7 bases align to TRBD1. CDR1 and CDR2 (germline): SGHVS, FNYEAQ. Trimming took 5 bases from V and 2 from J; bases not matched to a gene: 12. This CDR3 is built from 16 residues.

CDR3 protein: CASSFAENTEAFF. CDR3 bases: TGTGCCAGCAGCTTTGCAGAGAACACTGAAGCTTTCTTT. V usage is TRBV7-3 and J usage is TRBJ1-1; the D is unclear. The germline gives CDR1 SGHTA, CDR2 FQGTGA. Between the trimmed V and J ends, which lost 3 bases and 1 base, there was a span of 6 bases. CDR3 length equals 13 residues.

The CDR3 nucleotides read TGTGCCAGCAGCTTAGGGGGCACAGGGACGTGGCAGTACGTC. It encodes CASSLGGTGTWQYV. The chain joins TRBV7-2 to TRBJ2-7, with D perhaps TRBD1 (6 bases). The V and J ends lost 1 base and 9 bases respectively, with 16 bases between them. Germline CDR1 is SGHTA and CDR2 is FQGNSA. The CDR3 is made up of 14 amino acids.

This clonotype occurred a few times. The rearrangement links TRBV6-2 or TRBV6-3 to TRBJ2-5; 8 bases match TRBD1. The CDR3 is 15 amino acids. Germline values: CDR1 MNHEY, CDR2 SVGEGT. With V trimmed by 3 bases and J by 5 bases, 8 bases remained unmatched. The CDR3 reads CASSYGVWTGETQYF. For the CDR3, the DNA is TGTGCCAGCAGTTATGGAGTTTGGACAGGGGAGACCCAGTACTTC.

A few counts support this clonotype. The rearrangement uses TRBV7-8 and TRBJ2-7, with D perhaps matching TRBD2 (8 bases). Germline V gene data show CDR1 as SGHVS and CDR2 as FQNEAQ. This CDR3 is built from 16 residues. Trimming removed 3 bases from V and 3 bases from J, with 18 bases in between. In nucleotides, the CDR3 is TGTGCCAGCAGCTTCTTAGCGGGGACAGCCAACTACGAGCAGTACTTC. This gives the protein CASSFLAGTANYEQYF.

Many counts were recorded for this clonotype. CDR3 sequence reads: CASRRTIMETQYF. CDR3 nucleotides: TGTGCCAGCAGGCGGACTATCATGGAGACCCAGTACTTC. V usage is TRBV7-9 and J usage is TRBJ2-5; TRBD2 might be the D (6 bases). The CDR3 covers 13 residues. Germline-derived CDR1 and CDR2 are SEHNR and FQNEAQ (reference sequence). The V and J ends lost 6 bases and 5 bases respectively, with 13 bases between them.

The chain links TRBV3-1 to TRBJ2-2; D might be TRBD1 (5 bases). Per the germline V gene, CDR1 is LGHDT and CDR2 is YNNKEL (reference sequence). Trimming shortened V by 5 bases and J by 3 bases, and 13 bases separated the two germline ends. CDR3 length: 15 residues. The CDR3 sequence is CASSSRQKHTGELFF. The CDR3 bases are TGTGCCAGCAGCTCACGACAGAAACACACCGGGGAGCTGTTTTTT.

This clonotype was seen repeatedly, ten times or more. This sequence joins TRBV28 and TRBJ2-3; D remains ambiguous. Germline V gene sequence: CDR1 MDHEN, CDR2 SYDVKM. The length of the CDR3 is 12 residues. Between the trimmed V and J ends, which lost 3 bases and 7 bases, there was a span of 8 bases. The CDR3 is CASSFLANTQYF. CDR3 nucleotide sequence: TGTGCCAGCAGTTTCCTGGCGAATACGCAGTATTTT. Full variable domain (rest looked up from reference TRBV28 and TRBJ2-3): DVKVTQSSRYLVKRTGEKVFLECVQDMDHENMFWYRQDPGLGLRLIYFSYDVKMKEKGDIPEGYSVSREKKERFSLILESASTNQTSMYLCASSFLANTQYFGPGTRLTVL.

There are a few counts of this clonotype. This chain joins TRBV11-2 and TRBJ2-1, with D unresolved. The CDR3 runs to 16 residues. Trimming shortened V by 1 base and J by 2 bases, and 12 bases separated the two germline ends. The germline V gene has CDR1 SGHAT and CDR2 FQNNGV. The CDR3 DNA follows: TGTGCCAGCAGCTTAGGTGGACGATATCCCTACAATGAGCAGTTCTTC. The encoded protein is CASSLGGRYPYNEQFF.

The genes are TRBV12-3 or TRBV12-4 and TRBJ1-5; D not certain. V lost 6 bases, J lost 2 bases, and 11 bases lay in between. The CDR3 runs to 14 residues. CDR3 bases: TGTGCCAGCAGGACGGGGATAGGCAATCAGCCCCAGCATTTT. The encoded protein is CASRTGIGNQPQHF.

The chain couples TRBV3-1 to TRBJ2-7; D perhaps matches TRBD2 (6 bases). This CDR3 is built from 15 residues. Germline CDR1 LGHDT, CDR2 YNNKEL (reference sequence). V was trimmed by 1 base and J by 0 bases, leaving 10 bases between them. The CDR3, as DNA: TGTGCCAGCAGCCAAGGGAGTAGCGGCTCCTACGAGCAGTACTTC. It translates to CASSQGSSGSYEQYF.